This T cell receptor beta chain derives from a study of T cells in Graves' hyperthyroidism and ophthalmopathy. To note about this clonotype: The antigen is unknown.

Whole-study findings and limits: The model made its ophthalmopathy prediction, and onset followed a median about 6 months later.

Unmatched junction bases numbered 12, after V lost 4 bases and J lost 6 bases. The CDR3 is made up of 16 amino acids. Germline CDR1 and CDR2: MDHEN and SYDVKM. Amplification targeted TCR beta CDR3 regions from RNA transcripts. The primer set for the first-round RT-PCR of the TCR CDR3 was HTBI. TCRdb called the multiplex PCR reads again in MiXCR, with one record for every CDR3 protein. The sample yields about 700,000 distinct CDR3 sequences, 14% seen once. Clinical symptoms, serum thyroxine, TRAb, thyroid ultrasound and orbital computed tomography informed diagnoses. The sequencing sample was made of blood. The chain has TRBV28 and TRBJ1-5; 7 nucleotides align to TRBD1. The clonotype comes from a woman in her late teens or twenties with Graves' hyperthyroidism. Here the CDR3 reads CASSSLVGGLFQPQHF. The DNA for the CDR3 is TGTGCCAGCAGTTCCCTCGTAGGGGGCTTGTTTCAGCCCCAGCATTTT.